This entry lists 17 T cell receptor beta chains sequenced from one sample in a study of early T cells in non-severe SARS-CoV-2 infection listed by TCRdb under 2021. Library method: 5' RACE. Sequencing was performed on a NextSeq 500. TCRdb reran the public reads through fastp at Q25 and MiXCR, keeping productive beta chains. Rows merge per CDR3 protein into single entries with the most common DNA and genes. For this sample the table gives around 82,000 distinct CDR3 sequences, of which less than 15% were detected only once. The ten biggest clones cover roughly 3.6% of the sample. Material: whole blood. These receptors were collected from an adult who was a healthcare worker with PCR-confirmed SARS-CoV-2 infection or an uninfected control (not recorded which).

The gene calls are TRBV18 and TRBJ2-5; 8 nucleotides align to TRBD1. Trimming cost V 3 bases and J 4 bases; bases outside gene matches: 1. Germline-derived CDR1 and CDR2 are KGHSH and LQKENI. The length of the CDR3 is 13 residues. Here the CDR3 DNA reads TGTGCCAGCTCACCGGGACAGGCAGAGACCCAGTACTTC. Its protein is CASSPGQAETQYF.

The J gene is TRBJ2-1, the V gene TRBV28; 10 bases map to TRBD2. With V trimmed by 6 bases and J by 8 bases, 4 bases remained unmatched. The CDR3 sequence is 13 residues long. In germline, CDR1 is MDHEN, CDR2 SYDVKM. CDR3 region: CASRSGRADEQFF. CDR3 coding DNA: TGTGCCAGCAGGAGCGGGAGGGCGGATGAGCAGTTCTTC.

This clonotype occurred many times. The genes are TRBV6-1 and TRBJ1-1; 12 bases fit TRBD1. V was clipped by 2 bases and J by 8 bases; unmatched bases: 6. Germline CDR1 is MNHNS and CDR2 is SASEGT. The CDR3 contains 15 residues. CDR3 in amino acids: CASSEYYGTGGEAFF. CDR3 nucleotide sequence: TGTGCCAGCAGTGAATATTATGGGACAGGGGGCGAAGCTTTCTTT.

This chain joins TRBV5-6 and TRBJ2-1; 9 nucleotides agree with TRBD1. Germline V CDR1 and CDR2: SGHDT, YYEEEE. The ends lost 4 bases at V and 2 bases at J; junction bases unmatched: 13. The CDR3 is 18 amino acids. The CDR3 nucleotides are TGTGCCAGCAGCCCCTGGATGGTCCGGGACAGGGCCTACAATGAGCAGTTCTTC. Translated: CASSPWMVRDRAYNEQFF.

This chain links TRBV28 with TRBJ2-7; D might be TRBD1 (5 bases). The germline gives CDR1 MDHEN, CDR2 SYDVKM. V lost 4 bases, J lost 1 base, and 14 bases lay in between. This CDR3 is 15 amino acids long. The CDR3 sequence is CASSSEGAASYEQYF. CDR3 bases: TGTGCCAGCAGTTCCGAAGGGGCGGCATCCTACGAGCAGTACTTC. Full variable domain (missing parts from reference TRBV28 and TRBJ2-7): DVKVTQSSRYLVKRTGEKVFLECVQDMDHENMFWYRQDPGLGLRLIYFSYDVKMKEKGDIPEGYSVSREKKERFSLILESASTNQTSMYLCASSSEGAASYEQYFGPGTRLTVT.

On this clonotype: A junction boundary mismatches the germline segment, possibly from a read error. The chain employs TRBV6-1 and TRBJ1-1; a possible D gene is TRBD1 (6 bases). Germline CDR1 MNHNS, CDR2 SASEGT. This CDR3 spans 14 amino acids. The CDR3 DNA follows: TGTGCCAGCAGTGAAAGGAGCAGGGGCCTTGAAGTTTTCTTT. This sequence encodes CASSERSRGLEVFF.

The V call is TRBV5-1, the J call TRBJ2-1, with 11 bases fitting TRBD2. The CDR3 is 15 residues long. The ends lost 4 bases at V and 6 bases at J; junction bases unmatched: 6. The germline gives CDR1 SGHRS, CDR2 YFSETQ. The CDR3 reads CASSPTSGRINEQFF. DNA of the CDR3: TGCGCCAGCAGCCCAACTAGCGGGAGAATCAATGAGCAGTTCTTC.

The sample holds a few counts of this clonotype. The chain uses TRBV5-4 and TRBJ1-1, with D maybe TRBD1 (5 bases). V lost 0 bases to trimming and J lost 7 bases, with 13 bases between them. CDR1 and CDR2 from the germline V gene are SGHNT and YYREEE (reference sequence). CDR3 length: 14 amino acids. DNA for the CDR3: TGTGCCAGCAGCTTGGAGGGCAGGGTGGGTGAAGCTTTCTTT. The encoded protein is CASSLEGRVGEAFF. Full variable domain (outside the CDR3, taken from reference TRBV5-4 and TRBJ1-1): ETGVTQSPTHLIKTRGQQVTLRCSSQSGHNTVSWYQQALGQGPQFIFQYYREEENGRGNFPPRFSGLQFPNYSSELNVNALELDDSALYLCASSLEGRVGEAFFGQGTRLTVV.

This clonotype has a count of ten or more. The chain couples TRBV27 to TRBJ1-5; TRBD1 is a possible D gene (6 bases). V was cut by 6 bases and J by 7 bases, with 16 bases left in between. Germline V CDR1 and CDR2: MNHEY, SMNVEV (reference sequence). The CDR3 is 14 amino acids. For the CDR3, the DNA is TGTGCCAGCAGCCATTCCAGGGGAAGCCAGCCCCAGCATTTT. Amino acids: CASSHSRGSQPQHF.

This clonotype turned up a few times. CDR3 nucleotide sequence: TGCAGCGTTCCGCCCGAGGAGGGACTAGCGGGTCTCACAGATACGCAGTATTTT. It codes for CSVPPEEGLAGLTDTQYF. The J gene is TRBJ2-3, the V gene TRBV29-1; TRBD2 matches at 12 bases. Per the germline V gene, CDR1 is SQVTM and CDR2 is ANQGSEA. With 5 bases clipped from V and 2 bases from J, the junction kept 14 bases outside the gene matches. The CDR3 spans 18 residues.

The chain joins TRBV20-1 to TRBJ1-1, with D possibly matching TRBD1 (6 bases). Germline values: CDR1 DFQATT, CDR2 SNEGSKA (reference sequence). The CDR3 has 13 amino acids. The germline V and J ends were trimmed by 3 bases and 0 bases, with 8 bases remaining between them. DNA for the CDR3: TGCAGTGCTAGTACAGGGATGAACACTGAAGCTTTCTTT. It yields the protein CSASTGMNTEAFF.

V is TRBV20-1 and J is TRBJ2-1; D gene uncertain. CDR1 is DFQATT, CDR2 SNEGSKA, per germline (reference sequence). V was cut by 3 bases and J by 0 bases, with 6 bases left in between. The CDR3 runs 13 residues. This CDR3 reads CSARFASYNEQFF. The CDR3 bases are TGCAGTGCTAGGTTCGCCTCCTACAATGAGCAGTTCTTC.

The rearrangement joins TRBV12-3 or TRBV12-4 to TRBJ2-1; 8 positions match TRBD1. The CDR3 runs to 15 residues. The trim removed 5 bases at V and 7 bases at J, leaving 10 bases unmatched. CDR3 residues: CASSKRQGSSNEQFF. As DNA, the CDR3 is TGTGCCAGCAGTAAAAGACAGGGGTCCTCGAATGAGCAGTTCTTC.

The rearrangement joins TRBV2 to TRBJ1-2; 8 bases align to TRBD1. Losses at the gene ends were 6 bases for V and 8 bases for J; bases not matched to a gene: 11. The CDR3 has 14 residues. Germline CDR1 reads SNHLY; CDR2 reads FYNNEI. CDR3 nucleotides: TGTGCCAGCAGCCGCGGGACAGGAGCGACGGGCTACACCTTC. It is translated as CASSRGTGATGYTF.

DNA of the CDR3: TGCAGCGTTGCCCCGTTTAGCGAAGAGACCCAGTACTTC. Translating it yields CSVAPFSEETQYF. This chain uses TRBV29-1 with TRBJ2-5, with D perhaps matching TRBD2 (5 bases). Trimming shortened V by 4 bases and J by 3 bases, and 12 bases separated the two germline ends. Germline assignment: CDR1 SQVTM and CDR2 ANQGSEA. The CDR3 covers 13 residues.

The chain recombines TRBV18 with TRBJ2-3; 9 bases match TRBD1. Germline V lookup: CDR1 KGHSH, CDR2 LQKENI. J was trimmed by 3 bases and V by 4 bases; bases with no gene match: 8. The CDR3 sequence is 16 residues long. The CDR3, as DNA: TGTGCCAGCTCACGGGACAGGGACCCTAGTACAGATACGCAGTATTTT. It yields the protein CASSRDRDPSTDTQYF.

The chain recombines TRBV20-1 with TRBJ1-2, with a weak D call TRBD1 (5 bases). Germline CDR1 reads DFQATT; CDR2 reads SNEGSKA (reference sequence). The CDR3 contains 12 residues. Trimming removed 5 bases at V and 5 bases at J, with 12 bases between. CDR3 nucleotides: TGCAGTGCTCGGGACTTCCCGTATGGCTACACCTTC. This codes for CSARDFPYGYTF.